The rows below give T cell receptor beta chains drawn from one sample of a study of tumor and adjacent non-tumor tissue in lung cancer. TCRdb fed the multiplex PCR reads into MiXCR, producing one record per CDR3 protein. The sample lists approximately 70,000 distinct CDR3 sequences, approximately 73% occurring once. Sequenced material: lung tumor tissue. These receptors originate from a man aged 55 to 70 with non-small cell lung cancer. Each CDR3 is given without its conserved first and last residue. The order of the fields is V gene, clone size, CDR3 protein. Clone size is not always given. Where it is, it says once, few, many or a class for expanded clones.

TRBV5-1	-	TSSLDAGSSYGYT
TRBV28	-	ASSPLSGSYEQY
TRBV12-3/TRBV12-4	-	TGNGQLNSPLH
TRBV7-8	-	ASSWRRPPYEQY
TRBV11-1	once	ASSFGTGFAGSTIY
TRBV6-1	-	ASSTRAEAF
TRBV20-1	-	NAGPRDRDAEAF
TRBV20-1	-	SARGTTGDTEGF
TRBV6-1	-	TSSEEGHATDTHY
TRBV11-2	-	ASSLDTRDPGAF
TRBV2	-	ASRARTSGSSQWNEQF
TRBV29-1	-	SDAELRAGVDEQH
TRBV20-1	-	NATTSGRAFGTQH
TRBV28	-	ASSLTALDEQY
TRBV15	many	ATSTRTATYNEQF
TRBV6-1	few	VSSEGLFNYGYT
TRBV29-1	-	SASAGGDTEEF
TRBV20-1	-	STTRELYEQY
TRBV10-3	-	PITESSPLGNDQF
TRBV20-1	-	IARPALGQETQY
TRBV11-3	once	ASSSPRTDGAPGSCF
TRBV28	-	ASSFVSRTDTQD
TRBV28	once	ATSGRAGAKNIQY
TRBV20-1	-	SAREVTVSKNIQY
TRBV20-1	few	SLTSMGETDTQY
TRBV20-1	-	GARGHHSGPNVLT
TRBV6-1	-	TSTLGSYYNEQF
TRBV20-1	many	SAIDNAGTGELF
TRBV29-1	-	SASIYNQETQY
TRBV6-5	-	ASSKIGTLPTPYEQY
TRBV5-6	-	ASSLSEDRLHNEQF
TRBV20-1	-	SAIWQGAYSEQF
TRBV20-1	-	SATKDFEAF
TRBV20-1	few	GALRTSASCEQY